A single T cell receptor beta chain is shown here with its context. Individuals aged about 18 to 89 years were recruited from 24 US areas. These data belong to a study of blood T cell repertoires in COVID-19. This table comes from immunoSEQ multiplex PCR, and its TCRdb copy is limited to in-frame clones, with some not included. The sample contains some 200,000 clones, 83% of which appear only once. Material: PBMCs or T cells enriched from blood (not recorded which). The TCR sequence derives from a woman in her forties or fifties who had been exposed to COVID-19.

The CDR3 region is CASSDVARLVGEGYEQYF. The CDR3 bases are TGTGCCAGCAGTGACGTTGCAAGGCTAGTAGGGGAGGGCTACGAGCAGTACTTC. The chain joins TRBV2 to TRBJ2-7, with 7 bases matching TRBD2. CDR1 and CDR2 (germline): SNHLY, FYNNEI. This CDR3 region has 18 residues. The V and J ends lost 3 bases and 3 bases, in that order; junction bases with no gene match: 17.